This entry describes one T cell receptor (beta chain). Clones were sequenced by immunoSEQ multiplex PCR, and TCRdb holds only the in-frame ones, with some missing. The data show roughly 100,000 clones, nearly 95% seen once. The selected patients with pancreatic ductal adenocarcinoma had surgery but no neoadjuvant therapy. The data are from a study of T cells in pancreatic ductal adenocarcinoma. The CDR3 extends over 14 amino acids. The V end was cut by 5 bases, the J end by 6 bases, with 15 bases between. Germline V gene lookup returns CDR1 SGHTA and CDR2 FQGNSA. The sample comprised PBMCs. The V gene is TRBV7-2, the J gene TRBJ2-3, with a possible D match to TRBD1 (6 bases). The origin of this receptor is a human donor with pancreatic ductal adenocarcinoma. The chain's CDR3 is CASSGPNRVDTQYF. CDR3 DNA sequence: TGTGCCAGCAGCGGCCCGAACAGGGTGGATACGCAGTATTTT.